Each of the 8 T cell receptor beta chains below was sequenced from the same sample in a study of blood T cell repertoires in COVID-19. Libraries were prepared by immunoSEQ multiplex PCR; TCRdb keeps only in-frame clonotypes and omits some of them. In the table there are some 350,000 clones, over 75% of which are singletons. What was sequenced was PBMCs or T cells enriched from blood (not recorded which). Receptors originate from a man aged 25 to 40 who had recovered from COVID-19.

CDR3: CSASPRRHEQYF. The CDR3 DNA is TGCAGTGCTAGTCCTAGGAGGCACGAGCAGTACTTC. This chain uses TRBV20-1 with TRBJ2-7, with D tentatively TRBD2 (5 bases). Germline loops: CDR1 DFQATT, CDR2 SNEGSKA (reference sequence). Trimming pared 3 bases from V and 5 bases from J, leaving 11 bases between. There are 12 residues in the CDR3.

The rearrangement links TRBV6-5 to TRBJ2-5; D not resolved. Trimming stripped 6 bases from V and 1 base from J, with 15 bases between. In germline, CDR1 is MNHEY, CDR2 SVGAGI. This CDR3 is 15 amino acids long. The CDR3 spells CASSRTQDPQETQYF. The CDR3 DNA reads as TGTGCCAGCAGCCGCACCCAGGATCCCCAAGAGACCCAGTACTTC.

The J gene is TRBJ2-2, the V gene TRBV5-1; 7 positions agree with TRBD2. The CDR3 runs 17 residues. Germline-derived CDR1 and CDR2 are SGHRS and YFSETQ. The V and J ends lost 0 bases and 5 bases, in that order; junction bases with no gene match: 10. The CDR3 region is CASSLGVQRGRTGELFF. CDR3 coding DNA: TGCGCCAGCAGCTTGGGCGTGCAGCGGGGTCGGACCGGGGAGCTGTTTTTT.

The genes are TRBV28 and TRBJ1-2; 9 nucleotides match TRBD1. The germline V gene has CDR1 MDHEN and CDR2 SYDVKM. V shed 6 bases and J 8 bases; nucleotides not matched to a gene: 7. The CDR3 totals 13 residues. The CDR3 protein is CASRGQGGAGYTF. Written as DNA, the CDR3 is TGTGCCAGCAGGGGACAGGGAGGCGCCGGCTACACCTTC.

The rearrangement uses TRBV24-1 and TRBJ2-1; TRBD2 agrees at 13 bases. Germline CDR1 and CDR2: KGHDR and SFDVKD. CDR3 length: 20 amino acids. The J segment lost 3 bases and the V segment lost 0 bases, leaving 10 bases of the junction unmatched. This chain's CDR3 is CATSDLAGTSGVDHYNEQFF. In DNA, the CDR3 is TGTGCCACCAGTGATTTGGCCGGGACTAGCGGGGTAGACCACTACAATGAGCAGTTCTTC.

The chain has TRBV24-1 and TRBJ1-2; 9 positions agree with TRBD1. Germline V gene data show CDR1 as KGHDR and CDR2 as SFDVKD. J lost 13 bases, V lost 3 bases, and 8 bases had no gene match. This CDR3 is built from 13 residues. DNA for the CDR3: TGTGCCACCAGTGATCTAAGGACAGGGGAGGCCACCTTC. Its translation is CATSDLRTGEATF.

About this clone itself: This sample also contains other DNA sequences that code for the same CDR3. The chain's CDR3 is CASSLTDTQYF. CDR3 nucleotides: TGTGCCAGCAGCCTTACAGATACGCAGTATTTT. The chain links TRBV2 to TRBJ2-3; D is uncertain. CDR3 length: 11 residues. V dropped 6 bases and J dropped 3 bases, with 4 bases sitting between them. Germline V gives CDR1 SNHLY, CDR2 FYNNEI.

The chain carries TRBV18 and TRBJ2-3; a weak D match, TRBD1 (5 bases). Germline values: CDR1 KGHSH, CDR2 LQKENI. CDR3 length: 14 amino acids. V was shortened by 3 bases and J by 5 bases, with 12 bases between the two germline ends. The CDR3 DNA sequence: TGTGCCAGCTCACCGGGGCTATATGAAGATACGCAGTATTTT. The encoded protein is CASSPGLYEDTQYF.